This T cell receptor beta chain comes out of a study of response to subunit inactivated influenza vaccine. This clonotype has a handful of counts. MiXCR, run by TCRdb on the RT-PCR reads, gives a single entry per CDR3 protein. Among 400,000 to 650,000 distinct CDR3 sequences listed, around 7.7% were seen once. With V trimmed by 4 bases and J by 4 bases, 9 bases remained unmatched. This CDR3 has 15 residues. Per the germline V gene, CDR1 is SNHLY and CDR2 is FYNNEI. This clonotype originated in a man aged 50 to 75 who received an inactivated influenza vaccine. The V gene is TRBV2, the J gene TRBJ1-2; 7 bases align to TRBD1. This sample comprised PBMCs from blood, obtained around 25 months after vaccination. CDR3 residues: CASSADRVVSYGYTF. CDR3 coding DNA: TGTGCCAGCAGTGCAGACAGGGTAGTATCCTATGGCTACACCTTC.